This entry lists 27 T cell receptor beta chains sequenced from one sample in a study of T cell changes during pregnancy in multiple sclerosis. Data came from immunoSEQ multiplex PCR; TCRdb stores just in-frame clones and leaves some out. Seen here are tens of thousands of clones, 85% to 95% observed once, and the top ten hold under 3%. The specimen was peripheral blood, collected in the second trimester of pregnancy. The receptors were gathered from a female donor with multiple sclerosis, enrolled in a pregnancy study.

This clone was detected only a few times. V usage is TRBV13 and J usage is TRBJ1-2; D is unresolved. This CDR3 contains 14 residues. CDR1 PRHDT and CDR2 FYEKMQ come from the germline V gene (reference sequence). Trimming shortened V by 4 bases and J by 2 bases, and 11 bases separated the two germline ends. CDR3 sequence (DNA): TGTGCCAGCAGCTACCGGACTGCAAACTATGGCTACACCTTC. It translates to CASSYRTANYGYTF.

The V gene is TRBV4-1, the J gene TRBJ1-1, with D possibly TRBD1 on 6 matching bases. Germline V CDR1 and CDR2: MGHRA, YSYEKL. This CDR3 comprises 13 residues. The V and J ends lost 0 bases and 8 bases respectively, with 10 bases between them. The CDR3 DNA is TGCGCCAGCAGCCAAGATGGGGGGGGCGAAGCTTTCTTT. Amino acid sequence: CASSQDGGGEAFF.

The chain couples TRBV5-1 to TRBJ2-2, with D perhaps matching TRBD2 (6 bases). Germline V lookup: CDR1 SGHRS, CDR2 YFSETQ. The CDR3 sequence is 16 residues long. V lost 0 bases and J lost 7, with 16 bases in between. The CDR3 DNA reads as TGCGCCAGCAGCTTGGAGGCGGGGTCCCGTGTCGGGGAGCTGTTTTTT. Its translation is CASSLEAGSRVGELFF.

This sequence joins TRBV20-1 and TRBJ2-1; D perhaps matches TRBD2 (6 bases). V gave up 4 bases and J gave up 12 bases, with 7 bases separating them. The CDR3 totals 9 residues. Germline values: CDR1 DFQATT, CDR2 SNEGSKA (reference sequence). In nucleotides, the CDR3 is TGCAGTGCTAAACTAGCGCAGTTCTTC. It codes for CSAKLAQFF.

This clone occurred many times. This chain connects TRBV7-9 to TRBJ1-5, with no clear D. The germline gives CDR1 SEHNR, CDR2 FQNEAQ (reference sequence). The V and J ends lost 4 bases and 2 bases respectively, with 12 bases between them. This CDR3 is built from 15 residues. The CDR3 region is CASSSTASGNQPQHF. In nucleotides, the CDR3 is TGTGCCAGCAGCTCAACAGCAAGTGGCAATCAGCCCCAGCATTTT.

The V call is TRBV5-4, the J call TRBJ1-4, with TRBD1 matching 8 bases. Trimming removed 0 bases from V and 4 bases from J; junction bases left unmatched: 2. Germline V lookup: CDR1 SGHNT, CDR2 YYREEE (reference sequence). This CDR3 region has 15 residues. This CDR3 reads CASSLGDRNNEKLFF. The DNA of the CDR3 is TGTGCCAGCAGCTTGGGGGACAGGAATAATGAAAAACTGTTTTTT. The whole variable domain, filled in from reference TRBV5-4 and TRBJ1-4, reads ETGVTQSPTHLIKTRGQQVTLRCSSQSGHNTVSWYQQALGQGPQFIFQYYREEENGRGNFPPRFSGLQFPNYSSELNVNALELDDSALYLCASSLGDRNNEKLFFGSGTQLSVL.

The chain joins TRBV28 to TRBJ1-2; D is uncertain. V lost 5 bases and J 2 bases, leaving 12 bases between the germline ends. The CDR3 runs 14 residues. Germline-derived CDR1 and CDR2 are MDHEN and SYDVKM. The CDR3 loop reads CASSTRGNNYGYTF. The CDR3, as DNA: TGTGCCAGCAGTACCCGAGGAAACAACTATGGCTACACCTTC.

The gene calls are TRBV5-1 and TRBJ1-5, with TRBD1 matching 7 bases. With V trimmed by 5 bases and J by 6 bases, 11 bases remained unmatched. This CDR3 spans 15 amino acids. The germline V gene encodes CDR1 SGHRS and CDR2 YFSETQ. The CDR3: CASRPTGDGVQPQHF. The CDR3 DNA sequence: TGCGCCAGCAGGCCTACAGGGGATGGAGTTCAGCCCCAGCATTTT. Variable domain in full (rest from reference TRBV5-1 and TRBJ1-5): KAGVTQTPRYLIKTRGQQVTLSCSPISGHRSVSWYQQTPGQGLQFLFEYFSETQRNKGNFPGRFSGRQFSNSRSEMNVSTLELGDSALYLCASRPTGDGVQPQHFGDGTRLSIL.

J is TRBJ1-2 and V is TRBV7-2, with D possibly TRBD1 on 6 matching bases. Germline CDR1 SGHTA, CDR2 FQGNSA. There are 14 residues in the CDR3. Trimming left V 6 bases short and J 7 bases short, with 18 bases between. DNA for the CDR3: TGTGCCAGCAGTCCTAACAGGGAGCCCAGTGGCTACACCTTC. This encodes CASSPNREPSGYTF.

V gene TRBV7-6 combines with J gene TRBJ2-7; TRBD1 matches 8 bases. V lost 1 base, J lost 4 bases, and 3 bases stayed unmatched. Per the germline V gene, CDR1 is SGHVS and CDR2 is FNYEAQ. This CDR3 spans 14 amino acids. The CDR3 nucleotides are TGTGCCAGCAGCTTAGGACAGGGGATTTACGAGCAGTACTTC. Protein sequence: CASSLGQGIYEQYF. The complete variable domain, with remaining parts taken from reference TRBV7-6 and TRBJ2-7, reads GAGVSQSPRYKVTKRGQDVALRCDPISGHVSLYWYRQALGQGPEFLTYFNYEAQQDKSGLPNDRFSAERPEGSISTLTIQRTEQRDSAMYRCASSLGQGIYEQYFGPGTRLTVT.

J is TRBJ1-3 and V is TRBV5-1; 8 bases match TRBD1. Trimming took 4 bases from V and 0 from J; bases not matched to a gene: 12. CDR1 SGHRS and CDR2 YFSETQ come from the germline V gene. The CDR3 spans 18 residues. The CDR3 DNA reads as TGCGCCAGCAGCATCGCTGTCCCGGGACAGGCCTCTGGAAACACCATATATTTT. Protein sequence: CASSIAVPGQASGNTIYF.

This chain uses TRBV29-1 with TRBJ2-5, with unresolved D. The CDR3 length is 12 residues. Germline CDR1 is SQVTM and CDR2 is ANQGSEA. Trimming shortened V by 2 bases and J by 2 bases, and 6 bases separated the two germline ends. The CDR3 DNA sequence: TGCAGCGTTGAACCTAGTCAAGAGACCCAGTACTTC. Protein product: CSVEPSQETQYF.

This sequence joins TRBV5-8 and TRBJ1-5, with a possible D match to TRBD1 (6 bases). In germline, CDR1 is SGHTS, CDR2 YDEGEE. V lost 0 bases and J 3 bases, leaving 10 bases between the germline ends. The CDR3 is 15 residues long. The CDR3 DNA reads TGTGCCAGCAGCTTGGAGGGGGACGTCAATCAGCCCCAGCATTTT. Translation: CASSLEGDVNQPQHF.

This chain connects TRBV7-3 to TRBJ2-3; 9 positions match TRBD1. Unmatched junction bases numbered 11, after V lost 5 bases and J lost 11 bases. This CDR3 has 14 residues. CDR1 and CDR2 (germline): SGHTA, FQGTGA. DNA for the CDR3: TGTGCCAGCAGCACGGGACAGGGCTCCAGTAAGCAGTATTTT. Translated, it gives CASSTGQGSSKQYF.

The V gene is TRBV13, the J gene TRBJ2-2, with 9 bases that match TRBD1. The CDR3 has 17 amino acids. The ends lost 5 bases at V and 4 bases at J; junction bases unmatched: 11. Germline values: CDR1 PRHDT, CDR2 FYEKMQ (reference sequence). CDR3 in DNA: TGTGCCAGCAGCGCGCGACAGGGGGTCGTTGGCACCGGGGAGCTGTTTTTT. As protein: CASSARQGVVGTGELFF.

The rearrangement uses TRBV7-9 and TRBJ1-6, with TRBD1 identical over 7 bases. Trimming at V came to 3 bases and at J to 4 bases, leaving 3 bases not matched to a gene. This CDR3 contains 15 residues. Germline CDR1 reads SEHNR; CDR2 reads FQNEAQ (reference sequence). The CDR3 DNA reads TGTGCCAGCAGCTTTACGGGACAGTATAATTCACCCCTCCACTTT. This sequence encodes CASSFTGQYNSPLHF.

A note on this clone: A junction boundary mismatches the germline segment, possibly from a read error. The rearrangement links TRBV28 to TRBJ2-3, with 8 bases that match TRBD2. The CDR3 is 17 residues long. Germline V gene lookup returns CDR1 MDHEN and CDR2 SYDVKM. The CDR3 region has the DNA TGTGCCAGCGGTTTAGCGGGGACCACGGTCCCCACAGATACGCAGTATTTT. The encoded protein is CASGLAGTTVPTDTQYF.

The CDR3 protein is CASSGLAGGPAGYPGELFF. The DNA for the CDR3 is TGTGCCAGCAGCGGATTAGCGGGGGGGCCAGCGGGATACCCCGGGGAGCTGTTTTTT. J is TRBJ2-2 and V is TRBV5-8, with 11 bases identical to TRBD2. Germline V gene sequence: CDR1 SGHTS, CDR2 YDEGEE. The CDR3 runs to 19 residues. Trimming took 4 bases from V and 6 from J; bases not matched to a gene: 17.

V gene TRBV6-1 combines with J gene TRBJ2-7, with 7 bases fitting TRBD1. Per the germline V gene, CDR1 is MNHNS and CDR2 is SASEGT. CDR3 length equals 15 residues. With V trimmed by 2 bases and J by 4 bases, 8 bases remained unmatched. DNA of the CDR3: TGTGCCAGCAGTGAACACGAGGGGGCCTATTACGAGCAGTACTTC. Translation: CASSEHEGAYYEQYF.

The chain links TRBV9 to TRBJ2-5, with 9 bases identical to TRBD1. The CDR3 sequence is 15 residues long. The ends lost 1 base at V and 4 bases at J; junction bases unmatched: 5. Germline-derived CDR1 and CDR2 are SGDLS and YYNGEE. The CDR3 bases are TGTGCCAGCAGCGTAACAGGGGGCGCAACAGAGACCCAGTACTTC. Its protein product is CASSVTGGATETQYF.

This chain connects TRBV10-3 to TRBJ1-5; a possible D gene is TRBD1 (5 bases). Germline CDR1 is ENHRY and CDR2 is SYGVKD. The CDR3 consists of 12 residues. V gave up 10 bases and J gave up 3 bases, with 10 bases separating them. The CDR3 DNA sequence: TGTGCCACAAGACAGCACAATCAGCCCCAGCATTTT. Protein: CATRQHNQPQHF.

The chain uses TRBV10-3 and TRBJ1-1; 8 bases are shared with TRBD1. The junction had 2 bases not matched to a gene; V was cut back by 8 bases and J by 0 bases. CDR1 and CDR2 from the germline V gene are ENHRY and SYGVKD. The CDR3 has 13 residues. Here the CDR3 reads CAIGQGLNTEAFF. The CDR3 nucleotides are TGTGCCATCGGACAGGGCCTGAACACTGAAGCTTTCTTT.

This clone has a single count. The chain employs TRBV6-5 and TRBJ2-5; 8 bases agree with TRBD2. Germline CDR1 is MNHEY and CDR2 is SVGAGI. Losses at the gene ends were 6 bases for V and 5 bases for J; bases not matched to a gene: 11. CDR3 length equals 15 residues. The CDR3 protein is CASRLIAGGIETQYF. In DNA, the CDR3 is TGTGCCAGCAGACTAATCGCGGGGGGAATTGAGACCCAGTACTTC.

DNA of the CDR3: TGTGCCAGCAGCTCGCGACTAGCGGGACCCTACGAGCAGTACTTC. This encodes CASSSRLAGPYEQYF. The V gene is TRBV5-5, the J gene TRBJ2-7; 11 bases match TRBD2. CDR3 size: 15 residues. Germline V CDR1 and CDR2: SGHKS, YYEKEE (reference sequence). The V gene end was trimmed by 3 bases and the J gene end by 2 bases; junction bases not matched to a gene: 4.

This clone has only one observation. The chain joins TRBV20-1 to TRBJ1-2; no clear D. The CDR3 spans 11 residues. The V gene's germline CDR1 is DFQATT and CDR2 SNEGSKA (reference sequence). Trimming stripped 2 bases from V and 6 bases from J, with 7 bases between. The CDR3 is CSARQQNGYTF. As DNA, the CDR3 is TGCAGTGCTAGACAACAAAATGGCTACACCTTC.

The genes are TRBV14 and TRBJ2-1; a possible D gene is TRBD1 (5 bases). Germline V lookup: CDR1 SGHDN, CDR2 FVKESK. The length of the CDR3 is 13 residues. V was trimmed by 0 bases and J by 6 bases, leaving 6 bases between them. The DNA of the CDR3 is TGTGCCAGCAGCCAAGAAAGGGGCAATGAGCAGTTCTTC. This gives the protein CASSQERGNEQFF. The whole variable domain, remainder taken from reference TRBV14 and TRBJ2-1, is EAGVTQFPSHSVIEKGQTVTLRCDPISGHDNLYWYRRVMGKEIKFLLHFVKESKQDESGMPNNRFLAERTGGTYSTLKVQPAELEDSGVYFCASSQERGNEQFFGPGTRLTVL.

The table lists this clone with a count of one. The gene calls are TRBV6-1 and TRBJ2-1; a possible D gene is TRBD1 (6 bases). Germline CDR1 and CDR2: MNHNS and SASEGT. CDR3 length: 12 amino acids. V was shortened by 4 bases and J by 7 bases, with 8 bases between the two germline ends. The CDR3 DNA follows: TGTGCCAGCAGTGTCCAGGGGAATGAGCAGTTCTTC. Translation: CASSVQGNEQFF.